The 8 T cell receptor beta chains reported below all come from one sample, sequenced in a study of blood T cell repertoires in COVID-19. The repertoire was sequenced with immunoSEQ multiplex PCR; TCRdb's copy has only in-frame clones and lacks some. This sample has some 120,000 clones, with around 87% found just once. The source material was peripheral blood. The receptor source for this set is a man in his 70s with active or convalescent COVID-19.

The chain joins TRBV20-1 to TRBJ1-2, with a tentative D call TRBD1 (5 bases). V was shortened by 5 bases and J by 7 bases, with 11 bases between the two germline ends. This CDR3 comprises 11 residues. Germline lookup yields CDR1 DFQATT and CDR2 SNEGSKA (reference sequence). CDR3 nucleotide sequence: TGCAGTGCTCACTCAGGGTCTGGCTACACCTTC. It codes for CSAHSGSGYTF.

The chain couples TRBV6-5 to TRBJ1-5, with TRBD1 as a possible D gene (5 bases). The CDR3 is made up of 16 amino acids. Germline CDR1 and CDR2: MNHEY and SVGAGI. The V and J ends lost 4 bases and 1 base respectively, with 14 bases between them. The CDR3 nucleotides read TGTGCCAGCAGTTTCTCGGGGGGTGGAAGCAATCAGCCCCAGCATTTT. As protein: CASSFSGGGSNQPQHF.

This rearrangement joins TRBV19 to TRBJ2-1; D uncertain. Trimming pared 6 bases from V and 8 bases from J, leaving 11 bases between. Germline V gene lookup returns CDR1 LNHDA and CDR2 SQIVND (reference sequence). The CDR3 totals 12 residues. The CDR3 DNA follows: TGTGCCAGTAGATTCGGGTCCTATGAGCAGTTCTTC. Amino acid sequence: CASRFGSYEQFF.

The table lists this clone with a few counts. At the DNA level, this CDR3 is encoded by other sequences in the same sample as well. This CDR3 is CASSLRTGGNYGYTF. The CDR3 region has the DNA TGTGCCAGCAGCCTTCGGACAGGGGGGAACTATGGCTACACCTTC. The V gene is TRBV14, the J gene TRBJ1-2, with TRBD1 matching 10 bases. V lost 4 bases, J lost 2 bases, and 4 bases stayed unmatched. CDR1 is SGHDN and CDR2 is FVKESK in the germline V gene. This CDR3 has 15 amino acids. Filled out from reference TRBV14 and TRBJ1-2, the complete variable domain reads EAGVTQFPSHSVIEKGQTVTLRCDPISGHDNLYWYRRVMGKEIKFLLHFVKESKQDESGMPNNRFLAERTGGTYSTLKVQPAELEDSGVYFCASSLRTGGNYGYTFGSGTRLTVV.

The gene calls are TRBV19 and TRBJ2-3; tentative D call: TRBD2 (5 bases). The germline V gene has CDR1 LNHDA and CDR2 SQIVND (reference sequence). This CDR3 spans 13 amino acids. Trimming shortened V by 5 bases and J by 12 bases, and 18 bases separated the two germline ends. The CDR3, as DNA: TGTGCCAGTAGTGCCAACCTGGACTCTCCCCAGTATTTT. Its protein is CASSANLDSPQYF.

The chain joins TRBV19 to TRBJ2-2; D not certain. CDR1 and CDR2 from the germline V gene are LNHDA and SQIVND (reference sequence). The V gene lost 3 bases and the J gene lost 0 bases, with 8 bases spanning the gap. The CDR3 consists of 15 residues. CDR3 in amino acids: CASSISNANTGELFF. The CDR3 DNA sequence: TGTGCCAGTAGTATTAGCAACGCGAACACCGGGGAGCTGTTTTTT.

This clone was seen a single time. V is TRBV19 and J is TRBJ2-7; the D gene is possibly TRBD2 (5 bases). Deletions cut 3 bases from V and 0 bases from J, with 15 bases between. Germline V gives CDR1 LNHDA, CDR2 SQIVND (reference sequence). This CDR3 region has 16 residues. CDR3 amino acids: CASSMRARDSSYEQYF. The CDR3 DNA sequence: TGTGCCAGTAGTATGCGGGCGAGGGATAGCTCCTACGAGCAGTACTTC.

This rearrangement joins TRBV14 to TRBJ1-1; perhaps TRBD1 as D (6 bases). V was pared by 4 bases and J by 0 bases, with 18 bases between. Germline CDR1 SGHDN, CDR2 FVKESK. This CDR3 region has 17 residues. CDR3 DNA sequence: TGTGCCAGCAGCCGCCAGATGGGGGGGCTCTTGAACACTGAAGCTTTCTTT. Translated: CASSRQMGGLLNTEAFF.